The clone carrying this T cell receptor beta chain is a singleton in its sample. The data were obtained in a study of blood T cell repertoires in COVID-19. Grouping used clinical history reported by participants in a survey and questionnaire. Per germline, CDR1 MNHNY and CDR2 SVGAGI (reference sequence). CDR3 length: 13 amino acids. V lost 7 bases, J lost 3 bases, and 3 bases stayed unmatched. TCRdb's table, derived via immunoSEQ multiplex PCR, lists solely in-frame clones and lacks some. The sample carries some 100,000 clones, 80% to 90% recorded once. The sequencing sample was made of PBMCs or T cells enriched from blood (not recorded which). The rearrangement links TRBV6-6 to TRBJ2-3, with 8 bases matching TRBD2. This TCR was sampled from a woman aged 45-59 years who had recovered from COVID-19. DNA of the CDR3: TGTGCCAGCAACAGCGGGGGAACAGATACGCAGTATTTT. Protein: CASNSGGTDTQYF.